Listed here are 28 T cell receptor beta chains from one sample, sequenced in a study of control samples from healthy donors and cancer patients. Profiling relied on immunoSEQ multiplex PCR, and the TCRdb table lists in-frame clones only, not all of them. The data contain 400,000 to 450,000 clones, 80% to 95% of them seen just once; the ten biggest clones take up just under 6.5%. Sequences were obtained from PBMCs. The origin of the receptors is a man aged 35 to 55 with head and neck cancer.

The V call is TRBV4-3, the J call TRBJ2-1; 8 bases fit TRBD2. V was pared by 1 base and J by 6 bases, with 5 bases of the junction left unmatched. Germline V gives CDR1 LGHNA, CDR2 YSLEER. There are 15 residues in the CDR3. The CDR3 sequence is CASSQAGGPFNEQFF. The CDR3 coding sequence is TGCGCCAGCAGCCAAGCGGGGGGGCCCTTCAATGAGCAGTTCTTC.

This clone was found a few times. The chain couples TRBV19 to TRBJ2-2, with 11 nucleotides matching TRBD2. The CDR3 sequence is 14 residues long. Germline trimming cut 6 bases from V and 4 bases from J; bases unmatched to any gene: 1. Germline V lookup: CDR1 LNHDA, CDR2 SQIVND (reference sequence). This chain's CDR3 is CASSGTSGTGELFF. CDR3 DNA: TGTGCCAGTAGCGGGACTAGCGGCACCGGGGAGCTGTTTTTT.

This clone has just a few counts. The chain uses TRBV2 and TRBJ2-5, with 8 bases lining up with TRBD2. Germline lookup yields CDR1 SNHLY and CDR2 FYNNEI. CDR3 length equals 15 residues. The junction had 5 bases not matched to a gene; V was cut back by 4 bases and J by 1 base. The CDR3 DNA is TGTGCCAGCAGTGGAATAGCGGGGATCCAAGAGACCCAGTACTTC. Translating gives CASSGIAGIQETQYF.

The V gene is TRBV5-5, the J gene TRBJ2-7; D gene ambiguous. This CDR3 region has 14 residues. With 0 bases removed from V and 3 bases from J, the gap between germline ends came to 10 bases. Germline-derived CDR1 and CDR2 are SGHKS and YYEKEE (reference sequence). The CDR3 region has the DNA TGTGCCAGCAGCTTGGTTGGCCGAAGCTACGAGCAGTACTTC. It specifies CASSLVGRSYEQYF. Based on the CDR3 plus reference TRBV5-5 and TRBJ2-7, the full variable domain is DAGVTQSPTHLIKTRGQQVTLRCSPISGHKSVSWYQQVLGQGPQFIFQYYEKEERGRGNFPDRFSARQFPNYSSELNVNALLLGDSALYLCASSLVGRSYEQYFGPGTRLTVT.

Only one count was recorded for this clone. The rearrangement links TRBV24-1 to TRBJ2-2; D ambiguous. Germline CDR1 KGHDR, CDR2 SFDVKD. The V gene lost 7 bases and the J gene lost 1 base, with 6 bases spanning the gap. The CDR3 sequence is 13 residues long. Written as DNA, the CDR3 is TGTGCCACCAGATTCGAGAACACCGGGGAGCTGTTTTTT. Its protein is CATRFENTGELFF.

The chain joins TRBV28 to TRBJ1-2, with TRBD1 matching 9 bases. The V and J ends lost 7 bases and 8 bases, in that order; junction bases with no gene match: 8. CDR1 MDHEN and CDR2 SYDVKM come from the germline V gene. CDR3 size: 13 residues. The CDR3 here is CASTLGQGKGYTF. As DNA, the CDR3 is TGTGCCAGCACCCTGGGACAGGGTAAAGGCTACACCTTC.

V and J are TRBV6-5 and TRBJ1-1; weak D call: TRBD1 (5 bases). This CDR3 is 12 amino acids long. Germline-derived CDR1 and CDR2 are MNHEY and SVGAGI. V was clipped by 8 bases and J by 3 bases, with 10 bases between them. The CDR3 spells CASSQGYTEAFF. For the CDR3, the DNA is TGTGCCAGCTCCCAGGGATACACTGAAGCTTTCTTT.

The chain carries TRBV29-1 and TRBJ2-7; tentatively, D is TRBD1 (8 bases). V was clipped by 7 bases and J by 1 base, with 14 bases between them. This CDR3 contains 13 residues. Germline V gives CDR1 SQVTM, CDR2 ANQGSEA. CDR3 DNA sequence: TGCAGCGCACAGGGGGGAGGGTCCTACGAGCAGTACTTC. Protein: CSAQGGGSYEQYF.

This chain links TRBV15 with TRBJ1-5, with 7 positions matching TRBD1. The trim removed 4 bases at V and 0 bases at J, leaving 0 bases unmatched. The germline CDR1 and CDR2 sequences are LNHNV and YYDKDF (reference sequence). This CDR3 is built from 14 residues. The DNA of the CDR3 is TGTGCCACCAGCAACAGGGGTAGCAATCAGCCCCAGCATTTT. Protein: CATSNRGSNQPQHF.

This clone was seen more than once but under ten times. This sequence joins TRBV2 and TRBJ1-5; D gene uncertain. V dropped 4 bases and J dropped 4 bases, with 17 bases sitting between them. The CDR3 covers 16 residues. Per germline, CDR1 SNHLY and CDR2 FYNNEI. The CDR3 nucleotides read TGTGCCAGCAGTGGGACCGGGAGAGAGGGAAATCAGCCCCAGCATTTT. Its protein is CASSGTGREGNQPQHF.

The J gene is TRBJ2-1, the V gene TRBV19; D perhaps matches TRBD1 (5 bases). Germline V gene data show CDR1 as LNHDA and CDR2 as SQIVND (reference sequence). The V gene lost 1 base and the J gene lost 4 bases, with 14 bases spanning the gap. This CDR3 is 16 amino acids long. DNA of the CDR3: TGTGCCAGTAGTATAGTTTTTCAGGGTCCATACAATGAGCAGTTCTTC. Protein: CASSIVFQGPYNEQFF.

The chain links TRBV12-3 or TRBV12-4 to TRBJ1-5, with D perhaps matching TRBD1 (5 bases). The CDR3 runs to 13 residues. Between the trimmed V and J ends, which lost 7 bases and 9 bases, there was a span of 16 bases. The CDR3 spells CASTPAGQGPQHF. The CDR3 nucleotides read TGTGCCAGCACTCCCGCGGGGCAGGGGCCCCAGCATTTT.

The CDR3 coding sequence is TGTGCCAGCAGTTTCGGATCGGTCTCTGAAGCTTTCTTT. It codes for CASSFGSVSEAFF. The V gene is TRBV12-3 or TRBV12-4, the J gene TRBJ1-1; D gene ambiguous. Trimming took off 3 bases at V and 6 bases at J, with 11 bases between the two ends. The CDR3 is 13 residues long.

This chain joins TRBV7-8 and TRBJ2-1; TRBD2 agrees at 15 bases. The V and J ends lost 2 bases and 3 bases, in that order; junction bases with no gene match: 8. The CDR3 consists of 19 residues. Germline-derived CDR1 and CDR2 are SGHVS and FQNEAQ. The CDR3 sequence: CASSLLQWTSGRVYNEQFF. The DNA of the CDR3 is TGTGCCAGCAGCTTACTCCAATGGACTAGCGGGAGGGTCTACAATGAGCAGTTCTTC.

The J gene is TRBJ1-5, the V gene TRBV5-5; D might be TRBD1 (5 bases). Trimming pared 5 bases from V and 0 bases from J, leaving 12 bases between. The CDR3 spans 15 residues. The germline V gene has CDR1 SGHKS and CDR2 YYEKEE (reference sequence). The CDR3 here is CASRPQANSNQPQHF. As DNA, the CDR3 is TGTGCCAGCAGACCACAGGCGAATAGCAATCAGCCCCAGCATTTT.

This clone is a singleton in its sample. This rearrangement joins TRBV11-2 to TRBJ2-5, with TRBD2 identical over 7 bases. Germline CDR1 is SGHAT and CDR2 is FQNNGV. With V trimmed by 4 bases and J by 3 bases, 8 bases remained unmatched. The CDR3 runs 15 residues. The CDR3 sequence: CASSSQGAGKETQYF. DNA for the CDR3: TGTGCCAGCAGCTCCCAGGGAGCGGGAAAAGAGACCCAGTACTTC.

This chain connects TRBV7-2 to TRBJ2-1; 8 positions match TRBD2. The CDR3 has 15 residues. Germline V gene sequence: CDR1 SGHTA, CDR2 FQGNSA. V gave up 3 bases and J gave up 7 bases; unmatched junction bases: 8. As DNA, the CDR3 is TGTGCCAGCAGCTTCGCGGGGGGAACGGGGAATGAGCAGTTCTTC. Its translation: CASSFAGGTGNEQFF.

The gene calls are TRBV29-1 and TRBJ2-5; TRBD2 matches at 8 bases. This CDR3 comprises 14 residues. Germline CDR1 reads SQVTM; CDR2 reads ANQGSEA. J lost 5 bases, V lost 4 bases, and 9 bases had no gene match. The CDR3 here is CSVGASGSVETQYF. CDR3 in DNA: TGCAGCGTTGGTGCCAGCGGGAGCGTGGAGACCCAGTACTTC.

The chain is built from TRBV30 and TRBJ2-5; 7 bases match TRBD1. Germline-derived CDR1 and CDR2 are GTSNPN and SVGIG (reference sequence). CDR3 length: 11 residues. V shed 4 bases, J shed 4 bases, and the junction held 0 bases outside the gene matches. CDR3 sequence reads: CAWTGGETQYF. CDR3 nucleotide sequence: TGTGCCTGGACAGGGGGAGAGACCCAGTACTTC.

This chain connects TRBV27 to TRBJ2-7; no clear D. CDR1 MNHEY and CDR2 SMNVEV come from the germline V gene (reference sequence). The CDR3 spans 12 residues. With 4 bases removed from V and 5 bases from J, the gap between germline ends came to 9 bases. The CDR3, as DNA: TGTGCCAGCAGTTCTGAAGGGAACGAGCAGTACTTC. Its translation is CASSSEGNEQYF.

This chain joins TRBV21-1 and TRBJ1-6. TRBV21-1 is recorded as a pseudogene. This CDR3 has 16 residues. The CDR3 spells CASSSKGAGYGSPLHF. CDR3 sequence (DNA): TGTGCCAGCAGCAGCAAGGGCGCAGGTTACGGTTCACCCCTCCACTTT.

V is TRBV29-1 and J is TRBJ2-1; weak D call: TRBD2 (5 bases). The CDR3 loop spans 14 amino acids. Germline V gene lookup returns CDR1 SQVTM and CDR2 ANQGSEA. V lost 3 bases and J lost 8, with 17 bases in between. The CDR3 loop reads CSVEVRAAVHEQFF. DNA for the CDR3: TGCAGCGTTGAGGTGAGGGCCGCTGTCCATGAGCAGTTCTTC.

The chain joins TRBV7-6 to TRBJ1-6; D might be TRBD1 (5 bases). This CDR3 region has 15 residues. Trimming left V 5 bases short and J 5 bases short, with 13 bases between. Germline V lookup: CDR1 SGHVS, CDR2 FNYEAQ. CDR3 sequence reads: CASSPRTTDNSPLHF. In DNA, the CDR3 is TGTGCCAGCAGCCCTCGGACAACTGATAATTCACCCCTCCACTTT.

The genes are TRBV5-1 and TRBJ2-7; D gene uncertain. Germline CDR1 is SGHRS and CDR2 is YFSETQ. The V and J ends lost 0 bases and 1 base respectively, with 8 bases between them. This CDR3 has 14 residues. The CDR3 here is CASSLGDTSYEQYF. The CDR3 DNA follows: TGCGCCAGCAGCTTGGGAGACACTTCCTACGAGCAGTACTTC.

The chain combines TRBV9 with TRBJ1-4; 9 bases line up with TRBD1. This CDR3 is built from 15 residues. Germline CDR1 and CDR2: SGDLS and YYNGEE. V lost 4 bases and J lost 6; bases outside the gene matches: 7. Here the CDR3 reads CASSSTGTGYEKLFF. DNA for the CDR3: TGTGCCAGCAGCTCGACCGGGACAGGGTATGAAAAACTGTTTTTT.

The chain employs TRBV7-2 and TRBJ2-3; weak D call: TRBD2 (5 bases). Germline CDR1 SGHTA, CDR2 FQGNSA. This CDR3 is built from 16 residues. V was pared by 5 bases and J by 0 bases, with 15 bases between. The CDR3, as DNA: TGTGCCAGCAGCCCCCCCCGGCTAGCTAGCACAGATACGCAGTATTTT. This encodes CASSPPRLASTDTQYF.

On this clone itself: Other DNA sequences in this specimen translate into the identical CDR3. The rearrangement uses TRBV7-2 and TRBJ1-2; no clear D gene. CDR1 SGHTA and CDR2 FQGNSA come from the germline V gene. V was shortened by 2 bases and J by 4 bases, with 8 bases between the two germline ends. This CDR3 spans 13 amino acids. The CDR3 DNA sequence: TGTGCCAGCAGCTTAAGTATCCCCTATGGCTACACCTTC. This translates into CASSLSIPYGYTF.

This chain connects TRBV6-5 to TRBJ1-1; D remains unclear. V was trimmed by 8 bases and J by 5 bases, leaving 12 bases between them. CDR3 size: 12 residues. Germline V CDR1 and CDR2: MNHEY, SVGAGI. The CDR3 DNA follows: TGTGCCAGCTTTGTGGTCGGGACTGAAGCTTTCTTT. The encoded protein is CASFVVGTEAFF.